The rows below give T cell receptor beta chains drawn from one sample of a study of T-cell memory formation after mild COVID-19. One entry per CDR3 protein, called by TCRdb with MiXCR from the 5' RACE reads. Among fewer than 700,000 distinct CDR3 sequences listed, roughly 18% were seen once. The sample consisted of PBMCs or a T cell subset sorted from them (not recorded which). Receptor source: an adult woman who had mild COVID-19 (a few samples of this study predate the infection). Cell type and time point are not known. The CDR3 runs from the conserved cysteine through the conserved F or W. D genes are given only for firm matches. Clone size is given for some rows only: seen once, a few or many times, or a class if the clone is expanded.

clone_size d_call j_call v_call cdr3_nt cdr3_aa
NA NA TRBJ1-1 TRBV6-2/TRBV6-3 TGTGCCAGCAGGAGGACCTTTCGGAACACTGAAGCTTTCTTT CASRRTFRNTEAFF
NA NA TRBJ1-2 TRBV7-2 TGTGCCAGCAGCCCGGACAGTAGCAATCGGGGTGTTGCTGGCTACACCTTC CASSPDSSNRGVAGYTF
NA NA TRBJ2-3 TRBV2 TGTGCCACCAGGGCAGGCGGGGTCTACACAGATACGCAGTATTTT CATRAGGVYTDTQYF
few NA TRBJ2-1 TRBV29-1 TGCAGCGTGGACAAGGGTTGGGAGCAGTTCTTC CSVDKGWEQFF
NA TRBD1 TRBJ1-2 TRBV12-3/TRBV12-4 TGTGCCAGCAGCCCTGGACAGGGGAGGAACTATGGCTACACCTTC CASSPGQGRNYGYTF
few NA TRBJ2-3 TRBV5-1 TGCGCCAGCACTCCGACTACCTCTAGCACAGATACGCAGTATTTT CASTPTTSSTDTQYF
few NA TRBJ2-6 TRBV4-1 TGCGCCAGCAGCCAAGTGCCCAGGGTCTCTGGGGCCAACGTCCTGACTTTC CASSQVPRVSGANVLTF
few TRBD1 TRBJ1-5 TRBV7-2 TGTGCCAGCAGCTTACGTCAGGGGGCAAGCTCCTACGTTAGCAATCAGCCCCAGCATTTT CASSLRQGASSYVSNQPQHF
few TRBD1 TRBJ2-5 TRBV5-1 TGCGCCAGCAGTGTTCGGGACAGGGTCCAAGAGACCCAGTACTTC CASSVRDRVQETQYF
few TRBD1 TRBJ2-7 TRBV7-9 TGTGCCAGCAGCCTAATTAAGAAAAACCGGGACAGGGGCCACGAGCAGTACTTC CASSLIKKNRDRGHEQYF
few TRBD2 TRBJ2-2 TRBV5-1 TGCGCCAGCAGCGGGCCCCTTAGCGGGGGGGCAAGTACCGGGGAGCTGTTTTTT CASSGPLSGGASTGELFF
NA NA TRBJ2-3 TRBV6-5 TGTGCCAGCAGTTATTCCGGGAAAGCAGGCACAGATACGCAGTATTTT CASSYSGKAGTDTQYF
many NA TRBJ2-3 TRBV29-1 TGCAGCGTTGGGCGAGCGGCTAGCACAGATACGCAGTATTTT CSVGRAASTDTQYF
few TRBD2 TRBJ2-5 TRBV5-5 TGTGCCAGCAGCGAAGGCAGCGGGACTAGCGGGAGTGCCCCCCGGGGAGAGACCCAGTACTTC CASSEGSGTSGSAPRGETQYF
few NA TRBJ1-2 TRBV7-8 TGTGCCAGCAGCCAAAGAGAGCTTTATGGCTACACCTTC CASSQRELYGYTF
NA NA TRBJ2-7 TRBV11-2 TGTGCCAGCAGCGTTACAGGGCTTGGCGAGCAGTACTTC CASSVTGLGEQYF
NA NA TRBJ1-2 TRBV5-1 TGCGCCAGCAGCTTGGAGGCAGGGATGACTGACTACACCTTC CASSLEAGMTDYTF
NA TRBD2 TRBJ2-3 TRBV5-6 TGTGCCAGCAGCCAACGACTAGCGGGAGTCAGCACAGATACGAAGTATTTT CASSQRLAGVSTDTKYF
many NA TRBJ1-5 TRBV27 TGTGCCAGCAGTTTATGGGGTTCGGGCGATCAGCCCCAGCATTTT CASSLWGSGDQPQHF
NA NA TRBJ1-6 TRBV3-1 TGTGCCAGCAGCCAAGCTAGGACGGCAACCTCACCCCTCCACTTT CASSQARTATSPLHF
NA NA TRBJ2-1 TRBV6-5 TGTGCCAGCGGGCTCGTGGGAGGTGACAATGAGCAGTTCTTC CASGLVGGDNEQFF
few NA TRBJ1-1 TRBV5-1 TGCGCCAGCAGCTTGGTTCGAGGGGTTAAGGGCACTGAAGCTTTCTTT CASSLVRGVKGTEAFF
NA NA TRBJ1-5 TRBV4-1 TGCGCCAGCAGCCAAACAGGACTAGAGCCCCAGCATTTT CASSQTGLEPQHF
NA NA TRBJ1-1 TRBV3-1 TGTGCCAGCAGCCCAACAGGGCCCACTGAAGCTTTCTTT CASSPTGPTEAFF
NA NA TRBJ1-2 TRBV5-3 TGTGCCAGAAGCTTGGAGCTCCGGTTTAACTATGGCTACACCTTC CARSLELRFNYGYTF
NA TRBD1 TRBJ1-2 TRBV6-1 TGTGCCAGCAGTGCTACCATATGGGGAGGACAGGGGAACTATGGCTACACCTTC CASSATIWGGQGNYGYTF
NA NA TRBJ2-1 TRBV5-1 TGCGCCAGCAGCTCCCAGGGGACCCTCTCCCAGTTCTTC CASSSQGTLSQFF
few NA TRBJ2-7 TRBV14 TGTGCCAGCAGCCAAGGACATCCGGGGGACTTATACGAGCAGTACTTC CASSQGHPGDLYEQYF
few NA TRBJ2-6 TRBV9 TGTGCCAGCAGCGTAGGGGCTGGGGCCAACGTCCTGACTTTC CASSVGAGANVLTF
NA TRBD1 TRBJ2-1 TRBV7-6 TGTGCCAGCAGCCGAGGGACAGGTAGTTACAATGAGCAGTTCTTC CASSRGTGSYNEQFF
NA NA TRBJ2-1 TRBV5-6 TGTGCCAGCAGCTTCGGGGTTTTCAATGAGCAGTTCTTC CASSFGVFNEQFF
few TRBD2 TRBJ2-3 TRBV27 TGTGCCAGCAGTTGGCAGCGGGGGGCGGCGGCAGATACGCAGTATTTT CASSWQRGAAADTQYF